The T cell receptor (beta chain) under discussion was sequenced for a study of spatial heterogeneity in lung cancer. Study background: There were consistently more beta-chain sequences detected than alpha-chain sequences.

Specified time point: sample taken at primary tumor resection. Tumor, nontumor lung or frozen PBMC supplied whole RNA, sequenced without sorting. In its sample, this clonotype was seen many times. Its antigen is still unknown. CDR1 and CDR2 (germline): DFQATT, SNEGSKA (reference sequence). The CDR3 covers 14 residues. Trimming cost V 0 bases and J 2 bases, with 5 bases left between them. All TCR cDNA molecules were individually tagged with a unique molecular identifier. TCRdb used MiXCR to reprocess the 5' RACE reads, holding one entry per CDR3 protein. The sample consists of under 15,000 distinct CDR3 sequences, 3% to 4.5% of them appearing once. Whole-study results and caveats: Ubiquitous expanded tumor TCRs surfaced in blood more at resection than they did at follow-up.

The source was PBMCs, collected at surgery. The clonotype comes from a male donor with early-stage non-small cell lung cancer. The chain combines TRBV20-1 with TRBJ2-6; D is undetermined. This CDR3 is CSARERTGANVLTF. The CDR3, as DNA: TGCAGTGCTAGAGAGAGGACTGGGGCCAACGTCCTGACTTTC.